Below are 5 T cell receptor beta chains sequenced from a single sample in a study of OX40 agonist ivuxolimab in advanced cancers. TCRdb's table, derived via immunoSEQ multiplex PCR, lists solely in-frame clones and lacks some. The sample comprises around 68,000 clones, approximately 86% of which are singletons, and over 2% rests with the top ten. This sample comprised CD4+ or CD8+ T cells sorted from blood, obtained in a trial of the OX40 agonist ivuxolimab. The receptors were sampled from an adult with an advanced solid tumor such as melanoma, head and neck, liver or kidney cancer.

The V and J genes are TRBV5-1 and TRBJ2-1; TRBD2 agrees at 7 bases. The germline gives CDR1 SGHRS, CDR2 YFSETQ. V lost 6 bases, J lost 2 bases, and 8 bases stayed unmatched. CDR3 size: 15 residues. For the CDR3, the DNA is TGCGCCAGCATGCCCCGGGCGGGAGCCTACAATGAGCAGTTCTTC. It translates to CASMPRAGAYNEQFF.

The rearrangement uses TRBV5-1 and TRBJ2-1; D might be TRBD2 (7 bases). CDR3 size: 15 residues. Germline CDR1 reads SGHRS; CDR2 reads YFSETQ. V lost 1 base, J lost 10 bases, and 18 bases lay in between. CDR3 protein: CASSLRTGGPSEQFF. CDR3 DNA sequence: TGCGCCAGCAGCTTGAGAACGGGGGGCCCGAGCGAGCAGTTCTTC.

V is TRBV4-2 and J is TRBJ1-4, with 9 bases lining up with TRBD1. The CDR3 has 16 residues. Germline lookup yields CDR1 LGHNA and CDR2 YNFKEQ. The J segment lost 7 bases and the V segment lost 1 base, leaving 7 bases of the junction unmatched. The DNA for the CDR3 is TGTGCCAGCAGCCAAGCGCCGGGACAGGGTAGTGAAAAACTGTTTTTT. Protein: CASSQAPGQGSEKLFF.

The chain uses TRBV7-5 and TRBJ2-1; the table's TRBD1 call for D was not verified on the DNA. TRBV7-5 is a documented pseudogene. This CDR3 has 16 residues. The CDR3 is CARSSRTGYGLDEQFF. The CDR3 nucleotides read TGTGCCAGAAGCTCAAGGACAGGGTATGGTCTCGATGAGCAGTTCTTC.

The V and J genes are TRBV20-1 and TRBJ2-3, with D tentatively TRBD2 (5 bases). The CDR3 loop spans 11 amino acids. The germline gives CDR1 DFQATT, CDR2 SNEGSKA (reference sequence). DNA of the CDR3: TGCAGCGGCGGGAGCACAGATACGCAGTATTTT. It specifies CSGGSTDTQYF.